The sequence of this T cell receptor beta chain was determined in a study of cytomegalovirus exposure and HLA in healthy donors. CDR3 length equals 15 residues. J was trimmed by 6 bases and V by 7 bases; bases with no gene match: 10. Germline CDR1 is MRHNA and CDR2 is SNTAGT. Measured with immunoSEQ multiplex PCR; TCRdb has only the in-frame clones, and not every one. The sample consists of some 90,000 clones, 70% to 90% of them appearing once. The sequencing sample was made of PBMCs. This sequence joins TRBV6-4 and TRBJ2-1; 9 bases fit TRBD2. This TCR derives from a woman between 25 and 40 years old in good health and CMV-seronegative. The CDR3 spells CASTPEAGGGNEQFF. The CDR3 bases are TGTGCCAGCACCCCAGAGGCGGGAGGGGGCAATGAGCAGTTCTTC.